This paragraph reports one T cell receptor (beta chain). The V gene's germline CDR1 is SGHKS and CDR2 YYEKEE (reference sequence). Unmatched junction bases numbered 8, after V lost 4 bases and J lost 1 base. The CDR3 has 17 residues. This sample is drawn from a study of blood T cell repertoires in COVID-19. Looking at the study overall: Both acute and convalescent COVID-19 samples were obtained from the United States, Italy and Spain. Sources were T cells, B-cell-depleted T cells, or PBMCs; the material itself was cDNA or gDNA.

In the authors' methods: Scientists estimated how many nucleated cells there were by amplifying reference gene primers. TCRdb's copy holds only in-frame clones and misses some; the assay was immunoSEQ multiplex PCR. The V and J calls and clone size are taken from that table; D and trimming were inferred from the DNA. Of about 280,000 clones listed, roughly 88% are singletons. This sequence originates from a young man with active or convalescent COVID-19. Sequencing was performed on peripheral blood. This chain joins TRBV5-5 and TRBJ2-3; 11 nucleotides match TRBD2. CDR3 sequence reads: CASSPYLLAGGTDTQYF. CDR3 bases: TGTGCCAGCAGCCCATACCTACTAGCGGGGGGCACAGATACGCAGTATTTT.